Below, 7 T cell receptor beta chains from the same sample are listed, as sequenced in a study of blood T cell repertoires in COVID-19. Only in-frame clones appear in the TCRdb table, and some are missing; sequencing was by immunoSEQ multiplex PCR. The sample contains 30,000 to 40,000 clones, around 90% of which appear only once. Specimen: peripheral blood. The receptors were gathered from a man between 60 and 75 years old with acute or convalescent COVID-19.

J is TRBJ2-1 and V is TRBV5-1; D perhaps matches TRBD1 (5 bases). CDR3 length: 14 amino acids. V was pared by 5 bases and J by 9 bases, with 18 bases between. Germline V lookup: CDR1 SGHRS, CDR2 YFSETQ. In nucleotides, the CDR3 is TGCGCCAGCAGTTTTTCTCAGGGTTTCGGTGAGCAGTTCTTC. It translates to CASSFSQGFGEQFF.

The V and J genes are TRBV19 and TRBJ1-2, with TRBD1 as a possible D gene (5 bases). CDR3 size: 12 residues. Germline CDR1 LNHDA, CDR2 SQIVND (reference sequence). Deletions cut 3 bases from V and 8 bases from J, with 10 bases between. This CDR3 is CASSISTGGYTF. The CDR3 DNA reads as TGTGCCAGTAGTATCTCTACAGGCGGCTACACCTTC.

A note on this clone: At one end the junction does not follow the germline gene, possibly because of a read error. The chain has TRBV7-7 and TRBJ2-7, with TRBD1 matching 8 bases. Looked up from germline, CDR1 is SSHAT and CDR2 is FNYEAQ (reference sequence). This CDR3 has 13 residues. The DNA of the CDR3 is TGTGCTAGCAGTCCCGGGACAGGCTACGAGCAGTACTTC. This gives the protein CASSPGTGYEQYF.

The gene calls are TRBV28 and TRBJ2-7; D may be TRBD2 (5 bases). The CDR3 has 14 amino acids. Trimming removed 7 bases from V and 6 bases from J, with 19 bases in between. The germline gives CDR1 MDHEN, CDR2 SYDVKM. CDR3 region: CASTEGSYVLEQYF. In DNA form, the CDR3 reads TGTGCCAGCACCGAAGGGAGCTATGTGCTCGAGCAGTACTTC.

The chain uses TRBV10-3 and TRBJ1-1; perhaps TRBD1 as D (6 bases). This CDR3 is 16 amino acids long. Deletions cut 0 bases from V and 0 bases from J, with 11 bases between. CDR1 and CDR2 from the germline V gene are ENHRY and SYGVKD. The CDR3 DNA sequence: TGTGCCATCAGTGAGTCGAGGGACAAACTGAACACTGAAGCTTTCTTT. Translation: CAISESRDKLNTEAFF.

This clone was observed a single time. The chain has TRBV11-3 and TRBJ2-7; 11 positions agree with TRBD2. Germline CDR1 is SGHNT and CDR2 is YENEEA. There are 15 residues in the CDR3. The V segment lost 5 bases and the J segment 4 bases; nucleotides outside the gene matches: 7. CDR3 in amino acids: CASSPGSSGRYEQYF. For the CDR3, the DNA is TGTGCCAGCAGCCCCGGGTCTAGCGGGAGGTACGAGCAGTACTTC.

The CDR3 is CASSVRGTEAFF. The CDR3 DNA sequence: TGTGCCAGCAGCGTCCGGGGCACTGAAGCTTTCTTT. The V call is TRBV6-5, the J call TRBJ1-1; no firm D call. The CDR3 extends over 12 amino acids. Trimming removed 6 bases from V and 4 bases from J, with 9 bases in between. CDR1 is MNHEY, CDR2 SVGAGI, per germline.